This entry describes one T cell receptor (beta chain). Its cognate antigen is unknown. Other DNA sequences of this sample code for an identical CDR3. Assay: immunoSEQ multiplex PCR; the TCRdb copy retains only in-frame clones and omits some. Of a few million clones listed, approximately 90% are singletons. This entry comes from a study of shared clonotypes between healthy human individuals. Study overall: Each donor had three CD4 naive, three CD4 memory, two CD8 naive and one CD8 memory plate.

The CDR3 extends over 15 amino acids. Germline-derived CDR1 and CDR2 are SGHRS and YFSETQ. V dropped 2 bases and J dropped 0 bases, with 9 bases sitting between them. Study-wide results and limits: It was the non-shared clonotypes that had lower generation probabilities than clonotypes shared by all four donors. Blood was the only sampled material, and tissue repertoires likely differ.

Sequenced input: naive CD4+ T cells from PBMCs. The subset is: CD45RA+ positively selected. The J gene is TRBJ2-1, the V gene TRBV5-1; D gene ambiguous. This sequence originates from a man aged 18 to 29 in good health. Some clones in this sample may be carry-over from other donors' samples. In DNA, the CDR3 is TGCGCCAGCAGCTTAGGCCTCTCCTCCTACAATGAGCAGTTCTTC. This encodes CASSLGLSSYNEQFF.